This record covers a single TCR beta chain. Method: immunoSEQ multiplex PCR; TCRdb's copy keeps in-frame clones and lacks some. The sample includes about 30,000 clones. The data originate from a study of T cells in women clearing cervical HPV infection. Turning to the study itself: Controls gave blood once infection was undetectable; cases at lesion identification.

This TCR was sampled from a woman between 18 and 75 years old with a cervical HPV16 infection that either progressed to CIN3+ or cleared (not recorded which). The sample taken for sequencing was blood buffy coat.

The part of the CDR3 DNA that was read is TGTGCCAGCAAGCCGACGGGCGGGTCACCG. This translates into CASKPTGGSP. The full-length CDR3 reads as CASKPTGGSPLFF. The gene calls are TRBV2 and TRBJ2-2; D is perhaps TRBD2 (5 bases). The read falls 3 residues short of the CDR3 end, and the missing part is taken from the germline J gene. This CDR3 is 13 amino acids long. Germline V CDR1 and CDR2: SNHLY, FYNNEI.